Following are 23 T cell receptor beta chains from one sample sequenced in a study of T cell responses to AZD1222 COVID-19 vaccine (dated by TCRdb to about 2021). Receptor amplification or capture employed the immunoSEQ multiplex PCR assay. TCRdb took over this immuneACCESS table, retaining in-frame rearrangements with V and J assigned. Such tables are incomplete; in checked studies, under half of the missing clones stem from an unresolved V gene, and the remainder is unexplained. The sample table contains 150,000 to 200,000 clones; only one count was recorded for roughly 94% of them. The leading ten clones occupy approximately 0.64% of the sample. The sample's time point, from its label and the paper: baseline before first vaccination. The specimen comprised peripheral blood, sampled on day 0 of AZD1222 vaccination. The receptors originated from an adult in good health.

J is TRBJ2-2 and V is TRBV5-1, with TRBD2 matching 11 bases. CDR3 length equals 16 residues. Germline loops: CDR1 SGHRS, CDR2 YFSETQ. With V trimmed by 3 bases and J by 1 base, 2 bases remained unmatched. This CDR3 is CASSSGLAGNTGELFF. CDR3 nucleotide sequence: TGCGCCAGCAGCTCCGGACTAGCGGGGAACACCGGGGAGCTGTTTTTT.

This chain connects TRBV30 to TRBJ1-2; TRBD1 might be the D (6 bases). Germline lookup yields CDR1 GTSNPN and CDR2 SVGIG (reference sequence). This CDR3 contains 15 residues. V lost 0 bases, J lost 8 bases, and 19 bases lay in between. CDR3 nucleotide sequence: TGTGCCTGGAGTGTAATTGGGTTGGGGGCGGAAGGCTACACCTTC. It encodes CAWSVIGLGAEGYTF.

This chain joins TRBV9 and TRBJ1-4, with 9 bases lining up with TRBD1. Losses at the gene ends were 4 bases for V and 0 bases for J; bases not matched to a gene: 7. From germline, CDR1 is SGDLS and CDR2 YYNGEE. The CDR3 extends over 17 amino acids. The CDR3 coding sequence is TGTGCCAGCAGCCCCCGGGACAGGGTTGCAACTAATGAAAAACTGTTTTTT. Its protein is CASSPRDRVATNEKLFF.

The rearrangement uses TRBV27 and TRBJ1-5, with D tentatively TRBD1 (5 bases). V lost 1 base and J lost 7, with 8 bases in between. This CDR3 has 13 residues. The germline gives CDR1 MNHEY, CDR2 SMNVEV (reference sequence). As DNA, the CDR3 is TGTGCCAGCAGTTTATGGGGGGAACAGCCCCAGCATTTT. The encoded protein is CASSLWGEQPQHF.

This clone appeared once. The rearrangement links TRBV5-1 to TRBJ2-1; TRBD1 agrees at 7 bases. The CDR3 has 15 residues. V shed 2 bases, J shed 1 base, and the junction held 3 bases outside the gene matches. Per germline, CDR1 SGHRS and CDR2 YFSETQ. The CDR3 sequence is CASSLPTGSYNEQFF. CDR3 sequence (DNA): TGCGCCAGCAGCTTACCGACAGGGTCCTACAATGAGCAGTTCTTC.

The V and J genes are TRBV6-5 and TRBJ2-7, with 10 bases matching TRBD1. Germline-derived CDR1 and CDR2 are MNHEY and SVGAGI. The CDR3 covers 14 residues. V lost 2 bases, J lost 4 bases, and 2 bases stayed unmatched. CDR3 sequence (DNA): TGTGCCAGCAGTTACGGGGACAGGGGATACGAGCAGTACTTC. Protein: CASSYGDRGYEQYF.

V gene TRBV6-5 combines with J gene TRBJ1-1; 7 positions match TRBD1. The V gene's germline CDR1 is MNHEY and CDR2 SVGAGI. The CDR3 is 13 residues long. The trim removed 6 bases at V and 3 bases at J, leaving 4 bases unmatched. In nucleotides, the CDR3 is TGTGCCAGCAGACAGGGGAGGTACACTGAAGCTTTCTTT. Translating gives CASRQGRYTEAFF.

Note on this clone: This sample also contains other DNA sequences that code for the same CDR3. V usage is TRBV10-3 and J usage is TRBJ1-2, with D possibly being TRBD1 (5 bases). This CDR3 region has 14 residues. V lost 0 bases and J 6 bases, leaving 11 bases between the germline ends. Germline values: CDR1 ENHRY, CDR2 SYGVKD. The DNA for the CDR3 is TGTGCCATCAGTGAGTCGAAAGGGGTCCATGGCTACACCTTC. Its protein is CAISESKGVHGYTF.

The J gene is TRBJ2-3, the V gene TRBV12-3 or TRBV12-4, with 11 bases fitting TRBD2. The CDR3 is 12 residues long. V was clipped by 9 bases and J by 4 bases; unmatched bases: 0. Written as DNA, the CDR3 is TGTGCCAGGGGACTAGCGGCAGATACGCAGTATTTT. Residues: CARGLAADTQYF.

The chain couples TRBV5-1 to TRBJ2-3, with 8 bases matching TRBD2. CDR3 length: 17 residues. The germline CDR1 and CDR2 sequences are SGHRS and YFSETQ. V trimming: 3 bases; J trimming: 11 bases; junction bases outside the gene matches: 20. CDR3 in amino acids: CASSSPRAGLVAYRQYF. CDR3 bases: TGCGCCAGCAGCTCCCCGCGGGCGGGACTAGTCGCCTATCGGCAGTATTTT.

This clone was found a few times. The rearrangement uses TRBV12-3 or TRBV12-4 and TRBJ1-2; perhaps TRBD1 as D (5 bases). This CDR3 has 12 residues. Trimming removed 5 bases at V and 7 bases at J, with 11 bases between. The CDR3 nucleotides read TGTGCCAGCAGTCCCAGGGTGTTTGGCTACACCTTC. Its protein is CASSPRVFGYTF.

The V call is TRBV28, the J call TRBJ2-7; D is undetermined. Germline V lookup: CDR1 MDHEN, CDR2 SYDVKM. This CDR3 comprises 11 residues. V lost 4 bases and J lost 3, with 4 bases in between. CDR3 residues: CASSSGYEQYF. DNA for the CDR3: TGTGCCAGCAGTTCCGGCTACGAGCAGTACTTC. Based on the CDR3 plus reference TRBV28 and TRBJ2-7, the full variable domain is DVKVTQSSRYLVKRTGEKVFLECVQDMDHENMFWYRQDPGLGLRLIYFSYDVKMKEKGDIPEGYSVSREKKERFSLILESASTNQTSMYLCASSSGYEQYFGPGTRLTVT.

The chain employs TRBV5-1 and TRBJ2-2, with D possibly matching TRBD2 (5 bases). The CDR3 extends over 15 amino acids. Per germline, CDR1 SGHRS and CDR2 YFSETQ. Trimming removed 4 bases from V and 2 bases from J, with 12 bases in between. CDR3 sequence: CASSPLEANTGELFF. DNA of the CDR3: TGCGCCAGCAGCCCGTTGGAGGCCAACACCGGGGAGCTGTTTTTT.

This clone was seen a single time. The chain joins TRBV6-5 to TRBJ2-5; 8 bases are shared with TRBD1. CDR1 is MNHEY, CDR2 SVGAGI, per germline. After removal of 7 bases from V and 2 bases from J, the junction contained 6 bases not matched to a gene. The CDR3 runs to 14 residues. This chain's CDR3 is CASTRTGKQETQYF. The CDR3 DNA follows: TGTGCCAGCACCCGGACAGGGAAGCAAGAGACCCAGTACTTC.

The genes are TRBV10-2 and TRBJ2-5, with D perhaps given as TRBD1 or TRBD2 (5 bases each). The CDR3 contains 16 residues. The V end lost 8 bases, the J end lost 2 bases, and 21 bases lay between the germline ends. CDR1 is WSHSY and CDR2 is SAAADI in the germline V gene. Here the CDR3 reads CASRGGAWTTQETQYF. The DNA for the CDR3 is TGCGCCAGCCGGGGTGGGGCCTGGACGACTCAAGAGACCCAGTACTTC.

The chain joins TRBV6-5 to TRBJ1-3; 9 nucleotides agree with TRBD1. This CDR3 is 15 amino acids long. With V trimmed by 5 bases and J by 6 bases, 8 bases remained unmatched. Per the germline V gene, CDR1 is MNHEY and CDR2 is SVGAGI. CDR3 DNA: TGTGCCAGCAGTCGGCGACAGGGGGGGGAAAACACCATATATTTT. Amino acids: CASSRRQGGENTIYF.

CDR3 loop: CASSKSWAGDWNTIYF. The CDR3 region has the DNA TGTGCCAGCAGCAAAAGCTGGGCAGGCGACTGGAACACCATATATTTT. V gene TRBV5-5 combines with J gene TRBJ1-3; D uncertain. This CDR3 has 16 amino acids. The germline gives CDR1 SGHKS, CDR2 YYEKEE (reference sequence). V was clipped by 4 bases and J by 7 bases, with 21 bases between them.

This chain connects TRBV2 to TRBJ1-1, with D maybe TRBD1 (6 bases). Germline V CDR1 and CDR2: SNHLY, FYNNEI. Trimming pared 8 bases from V and 7 bases from J, leaving 8 bases between. CDR3 length: 10 amino acids. The chain's CDR3 is CASGQFEAFF. CDR3 sequence (DNA): TGTGCCAGCGGACAGTTTGAAGCTTTCTTT.

This clone appeared once. The chain has TRBV11-1 and TRBJ2-2; D gene uncertain. Per the germline V gene, CDR1 is SGHAT and CDR2 is FQDESV (reference sequence). The V and J ends lost 8 bases and 7 bases respectively, with 17 bases between them. This CDR3 region has 14 residues. The CDR3 reads CASGPNSRGGELFF. Written as DNA, the CDR3 is TGTGCCAGCGGACCCAATAGCCGCGGCGGGGAGCTGTTTTTT.

The rearrangement uses TRBV15 and TRBJ1-2; TRBD1 matches at 7 bases. Trimming removed 3 bases from V and 8 bases from J; junction bases left unmatched: 6. The germline V gene encodes CDR1 LNHNV and CDR2 YYDKDF (reference sequence). This CDR3 is built from 13 residues. The CDR3 coding sequence is TGTGCCACCAGCAGCCCAGACAGGGAGGGCTACACCTTC. Its translation: CATSSPDREGYTF.

The chain recombines TRBV9 with TRBJ2-6; D is uncertain. Germline CDR1 is SGDLS and CDR2 is YYNGEE. With 6 bases removed from V and 2 bases from J, the gap between germline ends came to 9 bases. The length of the CDR3 is 14 residues. The chain's CDR3 is CASTPQPGANVLTF. The CDR3, as DNA: TGTGCCAGCACCCCGCAACCTGGGGCCAACGTCCTGACTTTC.

V usage is TRBV5-1 and J usage is TRBJ1-1; tentatively, D is TRBD1 (6 bases). V was cut by 4 bases and J by 8 bases, with 9 bases left in between. Germline assignment: CDR1 SGHRS and CDR2 YFSETQ. The CDR3 extends over 11 amino acids. This chain's CDR3 is CASSETGEAFF. The DNA for the CDR3 is TGCGCCAGCAGCGAAACAGGGGAAGCTTTCTTT.

V and J are TRBV5-6 and TRBJ1-2, with D uncertain. Trimming shortened V by 3 bases and J by 7 bases, and 19 bases separated the two germline ends. This CDR3 is built from 15 residues. The germline V gene has CDR1 SGHDT and CDR2 YYEEEE. The CDR3, as DNA: TGTGCCAGCAGCTCCATGCGCTTCCCCTCGCTTGGCTACACCTTC. Amino acid sequence: CASSSMRFPSLGYTF.